One sample yielded the 3 T cell receptor beta chains listed below, sequenced in a study of OX40 agonist ivuxolimab in advanced cancers. Sequencing used immunoSEQ multiplex PCR; TCRdb keeps in-frame clones, though not all of them. Counted here are over 70,000 clones, approximately 89% occurring once; the ten biggest clones make up less than 0.2%. The material sequenced was CD4+ or CD8+ T cells sorted from blood, taken in a trial of the OX40 agonist ivuxolimab. The receptor source for this set is an adult with an advanced solid tumor such as melanoma, head and neck, liver or kidney cancer.

This chain joins TRBV5-1 and TRBJ2-5; 7 bases are a match to TRBD1. V shed 6 bases, J shed 5 bases, and the junction held 10 bases outside the gene matches. Germline V CDR1 and CDR2: SGHRS, YFSETQ. The CDR3 covers 14 residues. The CDR3 loop is CASKEQGTRETQYF. The DNA for the CDR3 is TGCGCCAGCAAGGAACAGGGGACGAGGGAGACCCAGTACTTC.

The rearrangement links TRBV7-3 to TRBJ2-7; 9 bases fit TRBD1. This CDR3 is built from 14 residues. Germline V lookup: CDR1 SGHTA, CDR2 FQGTGA. J lost 2 bases, V lost 3 bases, and 2 bases had no gene match. The CDR3 is CASSLDRGPYEQYV. The DNA of the CDR3 is TGTGCCAGCAGCTTGGACAGGGGACCCTACGAGCAGTACGTC.

The chain combines TRBV6-1 with TRBJ2-5; D is undetermined. V was cut by 9 bases and J by 3 bases, with 8 bases left in between. Germline V gene sequence: CDR1 MNHNS, CDR2 SASEGT. This CDR3 is built from 11 residues. The CDR3 loop is CASTAKETQYF. Here the CDR3 DNA reads TGTGCCAGTACCGCGAAAGAGACCCAGTACTTC.